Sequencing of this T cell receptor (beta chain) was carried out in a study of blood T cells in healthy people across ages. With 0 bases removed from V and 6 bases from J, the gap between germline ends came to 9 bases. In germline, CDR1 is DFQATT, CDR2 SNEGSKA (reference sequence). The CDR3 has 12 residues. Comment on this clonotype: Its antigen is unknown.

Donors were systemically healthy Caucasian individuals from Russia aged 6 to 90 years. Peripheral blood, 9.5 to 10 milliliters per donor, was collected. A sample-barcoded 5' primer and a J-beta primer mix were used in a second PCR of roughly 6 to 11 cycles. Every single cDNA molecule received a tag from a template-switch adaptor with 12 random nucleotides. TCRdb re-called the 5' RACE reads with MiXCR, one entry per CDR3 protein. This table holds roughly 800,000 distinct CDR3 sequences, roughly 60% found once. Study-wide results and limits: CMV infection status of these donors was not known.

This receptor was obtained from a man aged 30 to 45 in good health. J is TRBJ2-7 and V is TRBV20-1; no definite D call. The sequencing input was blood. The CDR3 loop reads CSARDHRSEQYF. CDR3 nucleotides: TGCAGTGCTAGAGATCACCGTTCCGAGCAGTACTTC.